The 13 T cell receptor beta chains listed next were all sequenced from one sample in a study of T-cell reconstitution after alpha-beta-depleted transplantation in children (dated by TCRdb to the mid-2010s). The library was generated by PCR. The sequencer was an Illumina HiSeq 2500. TCR library preparation used molecular barcoding, with unique molecular identifiers applied to normalize quantification of the TCRbeta repertoire. The public reads were reprocessed in TCRdb via fastp at Q25 and MiXCR, keeping in-frame beta chains. Rows matching on CDR3 protein sequence are summarized as one entry with the most common DNA and genes. Counted in this sample were about 350,000 distinct CDR3 sequences; around 15% of them appeared once. The ten largest clonotypes hold roughly two fifths of the sample. Taken with the paper, the label for treatment or condition translates to: allogeneic hematopoietic cell transplantation with graft depleted of TCRalphabeta T cells and CD19 B cells.

Source: PBMCs, mostly from graft donor cells, taken 360 days after TCRalphabeta/CD19-depleted stem cell transplant. These receptor sequences come from a male patient aged 2 to 10 who had a stem cell transplant for acute lymphoblastic leukemia, so the T cells may come from the graft donor.

J is TRBJ2-7 and V is TRBV7-2; the match to TRBD2 covers 14 bases. The junction had 7 bases not matched to a gene; V was cut back by 4 bases and J by 2 bases. The CDR3 totals 17 residues. Germline CDR1 and CDR2: SGHTA and FQGNSA. The CDR3 loop is CASSYGLAGGWPYEQYF. Written as DNA, the CDR3 is TGTGCCAGCAGCTATGGACTAGCGGGAGGTTGGCCCTACGAGCAGTACTTC.

CDR3 sequence (DNA): TGTGCCAGCAGCGACCCTACAGGGGGAGAGCAGTACTTC. It specifies CASSDPTGGEQYF. The V and J genes are TRBV7-2 and TRBJ2-7, with 8 bases fitting TRBD1. Germline values: CDR1 SGHTA, CDR2 FQGNSA. The CDR3 covers 13 residues. The ends lost 5 bases at V and 7 bases at J; junction bases unmatched: 7.

This clonotype occurred a few times. This rearrangement joins TRBV5-5 to TRBJ1-1; the D gene is possibly TRBD1 (5 bases). CDR1 is SGHKS, CDR2 YYEKEE, per germline (reference sequence). The CDR3 length is 15 residues. Between the trimmed V and J ends, which lost 2 bases and 1 base, there was a span of 12 bases. The CDR3 loop is CASSFVGGRNTEAFF. The DNA of the CDR3 is TGTGCCAGCAGCTTTGTCGGGGGACGGAACACTGAAGCTTTCTTT.

This clonotype was recorded at least ten times. This chain uses TRBV10-1 with TRBJ2-1; TRBD2 aligns across 7 bases. Germline lookup yields CDR1 WNHNN and CDR2 SYGVQD (reference sequence). Germline trimming cut 4 bases from V and 6 bases from J; bases unmatched to any gene: 6. The CDR3 is 14 amino acids. The CDR3 sequence: CASSAREVPNEQFF. DNA of the CDR3: TGCGCCAGCAGTGCCCGGGAGGTCCCCAATGAGCAGTTCTTC.

This clonotype was counted ten times or more. The chain has TRBV14 and TRBJ2-1; TRBD1 agrees at 9 bases. The germline V gene encodes CDR1 SGHDN and CDR2 FVKESK. J gave up 9 bases and V 4 bases, and 16 bases lay outside the gene matches. CDR3 length equals 17 residues. The CDR3 DNA reads as TGTGCCAGCAGCCCAGAAAGGATCGGACAGGGGCCTTTTGAGCAGTTCTTC. The encoded protein is CASSPERIGQGPFEQFF.

The sample holds many counts of this clonotype. This chain connects TRBV28 to TRBJ2-7, with 11 bases lining up with TRBD2. CDR1 is MDHEN and CDR2 is SYDVKM in the germline V gene. Trimming took 8 bases from V and 2 from J; bases not matched to a gene: 2. This CDR3 comprises 13 residues. The CDR3 nucleotides read TGTGCCAGCGGGACTAGCGGTGCCTACGAGCAGTACTTC. Its translation: CASGTSGAYEQYF.

This clonotype was picked up many times. V and J are TRBV24-1 and TRBJ2-2, with TRBD2 matching over 7 bases. Germline V gene data show CDR1 as KGHDR and CDR2 as SFDVKD. The V gene end was trimmed by 5 bases and the J gene end by 0 bases; junction bases not matched to a gene: 8. This CDR3 has 17 residues. The CDR3, as DNA: TGTGCCACCAGTGGGGGGACTATCCAGGCGAACACCGGGGAGCTGTTTTTT. It yields the protein CATSGGTIQANTGELFF.

This clonotype was found a few times. The chain combines TRBV20-1 with TRBJ2-7; 8 bases fit TRBD1. The CDR3 sequence is 14 residues long. CDR1 is DFQATT, CDR2 SNEGSKA, per germline (reference sequence). V was pared by 6 bases and J by 5 bases, with 12 bases of the junction left unmatched. The CDR3 loop reads CSAEPGTGIDEQYF. The CDR3 nucleotides read TGCAGTGCGGAACCCGGGACAGGTATCGACGAGCAGTACTTC.

The chain is built from TRBV6-5 and TRBJ2-2, with no clear D. V lost 1 base and J lost 1, with 4 bases in between. The CDR3 runs 14 residues. CDR1 is MNHEY and CDR2 is SVGAGI in the germline V gene. The CDR3 DNA reads TGTGCCAGCAGTTACTGGGGGAACACCGGGGAGCTGTTTTTT. Translated, it gives CASSYWGNTGELFF.

This clonotype showed up many times. The rearrangement links TRBV10-2 to TRBJ2-5, with D unclear. Between the trimmed V and J ends, which lost 5 bases and 2 bases, there was a span of 9 bases. The CDR3 totals 13 residues. The germline CDR1 and CDR2 sequences are WSHSY and SAAADI. CDR3 region: CASSWTNQETQYF. CDR3 bases: TGCGCCAGCAGTTGGACGAATCAAGAGACCCAGTACTTC.

This clonotype was counted many times. This rearrangement joins TRBV7-8 to TRBJ2-1; D gene uncertain. Germline CDR1 SGHVS, CDR2 FQNEAQ. Between the trimmed V and J ends, which lost 5 bases and 5 bases, there was a span of 10 bases. The CDR3 consists of 13 residues. CDR3 DNA: TGTGCCAGCAGCGCGAGACCCCACAATGAGCAGTTCTTC. Amino acid sequence: CASSARPHNEQFF.

This clonotype was detected a few times. The chain recombines TRBV7-8 with TRBJ2-7; tentatively, D is TRBD1 (5 bases). The CDR3 extends over 15 amino acids. Trimming shortened V by 1 base and J by 0 bases, and 10 bases separated the two germline ends. Germline V gene sequence: CDR1 SGHVS, CDR2 FQNEAQ. The CDR3 DNA is TGTGCCAGCAGCTTAGTCAGGGCCCTCTCCTACGAGCAGTACTTC. This sequence encodes CASSLVRALSYEQYF. Filled out from reference TRBV7-8 and TRBJ2-7, the complete variable domain reads GAGVSQSPRYKVAKRGQDVALRCDPISGHVSLFWYQQALGQGPEFLTYFQNEAQLDKSGLPSDRFFAERPEGSVSTLKIQRTQQEDSAVYLCASSLVRALSYEQYFGPGTRLTVT.

This clonotype was recorded many times. The gene calls are TRBV7-9 and TRBJ1-1; 12 bases are shared with TRBD1. Germline V gene lookup returns CDR1 SEHNR and CDR2 FQNEAQ (reference sequence). J was trimmed by 7 bases and V by 4 bases; bases with no gene match: 16. CDR3 length: 18 residues. CDR3 protein: CASSSYRWGQGALIEAFF. The DNA for the CDR3 is TGTGCCAGCAGCTCATACCGATGGGGACAGGGGGCTTTAATTGAAGCTTTCTTT.